The clone carrying this T cell receptor beta chain was detected only a few times. The data derive from a study of blood T cell repertoires in COVID-19. Study-wide background: Acute and convalescent COVID-19 samples came from the United States, Italy and Spain. Sources were T cells, B-cell-depleted T cells, or PBMCs; the material itself was cDNA or gDNA.

Original methodology: Using reference gene primer amplification, nucleated cell counts were estimated. Repertoires were generated with immunoSEQ multiplex PCR, while TCRdb's copy carries only in-frame clones and drops some. The V and J calls and clone size are taken from that table; D and trimming were inferred from the DNA. The sample lists approximately 240,000 clones, around 80% seen once, with approximately 5.7% in the top ten. The CDR3 extends over 15 amino acids. Deletions cut 3 bases from V and 5 bases from J, with 15 bases between. The germline V gene has CDR1 LGHDT and CDR2 YNNKEL (reference sequence).

This receptor was identified in a human donor in a cohort sampled during active COVID-19. V gene TRBV3-1 (or the pseudogene TRBV3-2) combines with J gene TRBJ2-3; maybe TRBD1 (5 bases). Specimen: peripheral blood. The CDR3 protein is CASSHRTGSVDTQYF. The CDR3 bases are TGTGCCAGCAGCCATCGTACAGGTTCTGTAGATACGCAGTATTTT.